Only a few counts were recorded for the clone carrying this T cell receptor beta chain. These data originate in a study of cytomegalovirus exposure and HLA in healthy donors. Looking at the study overall: Caucasian-associated ancestry cluster membership applied to around 80% of over 350 genotyped donors.

Participants comprised healthy donors of bone marrow. It was with 60 Vbeta and 13 Jbeta primers that the PCR ran. Profiled with immunoSEQ multiplex PCR; TCRdb holds only in-frame clones, not every one. This table has fewer than 250,000 clones, roughly 80% appearing once. The CDR3 has 21 residues. The chain joins TRBV1 to TRBJ2-2; the table gives TRBD1 as D, unverified against the DNA. TRBV1 is a listed pseudogene. The clonotype originates from a man younger than 45 in good health and CMV-seronegative. The sequencing input was PBMCs. This CDR3 is CTSSQMIRWTGEGTNTGELFF. CDR3 nucleotides: TGCACCAGCAGCCAAATGATCAGGTGGACAGGGGAAGGGACCAACACCGGGGAGCTGTTTTTT.